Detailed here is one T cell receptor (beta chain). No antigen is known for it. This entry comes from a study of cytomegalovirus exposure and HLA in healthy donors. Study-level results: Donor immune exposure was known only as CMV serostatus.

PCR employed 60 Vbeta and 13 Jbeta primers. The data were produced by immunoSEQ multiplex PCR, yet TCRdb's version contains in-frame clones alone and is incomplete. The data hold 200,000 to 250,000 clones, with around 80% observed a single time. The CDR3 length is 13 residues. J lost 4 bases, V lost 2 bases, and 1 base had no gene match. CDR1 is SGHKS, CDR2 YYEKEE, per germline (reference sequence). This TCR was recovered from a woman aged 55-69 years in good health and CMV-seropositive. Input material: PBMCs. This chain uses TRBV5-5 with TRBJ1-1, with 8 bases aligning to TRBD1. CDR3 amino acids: CASSFDRGTEAFF. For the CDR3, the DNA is TGTGCCAGCAGCTTTGACAGGGGCACTGAAGCTTTCTTT. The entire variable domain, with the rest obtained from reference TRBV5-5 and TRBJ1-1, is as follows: DAGVTQSPTHLIKTRGQQVTLRCSPISGHKSVSWYQQVLGQGPQFIFQYYEKEERGRGNFPDRFSARQFPNYSSELNVNALLLGDSALYLCASSFDRGTEAFFGQGTRLTVV.